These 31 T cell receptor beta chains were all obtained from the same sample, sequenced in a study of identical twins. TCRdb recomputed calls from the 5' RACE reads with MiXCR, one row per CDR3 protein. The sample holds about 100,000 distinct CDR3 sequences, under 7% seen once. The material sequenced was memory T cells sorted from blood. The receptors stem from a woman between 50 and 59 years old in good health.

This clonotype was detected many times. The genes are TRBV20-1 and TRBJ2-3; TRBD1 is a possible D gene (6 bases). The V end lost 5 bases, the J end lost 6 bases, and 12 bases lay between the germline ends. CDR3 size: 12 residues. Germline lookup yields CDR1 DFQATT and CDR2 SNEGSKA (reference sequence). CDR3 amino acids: CSAQGQSDTQYF. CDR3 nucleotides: TGCAGTGCTCAGGGGCAGTCCGATACGCAGTATTTT.

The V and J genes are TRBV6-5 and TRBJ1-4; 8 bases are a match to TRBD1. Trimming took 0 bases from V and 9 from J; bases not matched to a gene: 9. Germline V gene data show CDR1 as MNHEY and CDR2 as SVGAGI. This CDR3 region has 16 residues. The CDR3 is CASSYSPGTGHQKLFF. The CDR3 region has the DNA TGTGCCAGCAGTTACTCCCCCGGGACAGGCCATCAAAAACTGTTTTTT.

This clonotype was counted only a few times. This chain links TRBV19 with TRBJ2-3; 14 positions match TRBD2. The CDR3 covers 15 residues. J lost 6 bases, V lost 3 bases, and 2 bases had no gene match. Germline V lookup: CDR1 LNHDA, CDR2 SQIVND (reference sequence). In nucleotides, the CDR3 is TGTGCCAGTAGTATTGGGACTAGCGGGAGTGATACGCAGTATTTT. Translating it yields CASSIGTSGSDTQYF.

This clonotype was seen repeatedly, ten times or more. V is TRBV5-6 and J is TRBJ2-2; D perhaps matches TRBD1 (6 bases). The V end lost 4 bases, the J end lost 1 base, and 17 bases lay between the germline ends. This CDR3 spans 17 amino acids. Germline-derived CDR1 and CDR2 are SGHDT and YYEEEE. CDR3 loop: CASSQPGAGWNTGELFF. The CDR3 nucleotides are TGTGCCAGCAGCCAACCAGGGGCCGGGTGGAACACCGGGGAGCTGTTTTTT.

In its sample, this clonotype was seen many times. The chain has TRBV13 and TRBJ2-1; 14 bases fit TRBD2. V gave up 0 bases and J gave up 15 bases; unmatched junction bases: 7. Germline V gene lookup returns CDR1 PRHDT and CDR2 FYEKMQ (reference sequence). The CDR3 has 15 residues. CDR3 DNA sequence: TGTGCCAGCAGCTTAGGTGTGACTAGCGGGAGGGCCGTGTTCTTC. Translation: CASSLGVTSGRAVFF.

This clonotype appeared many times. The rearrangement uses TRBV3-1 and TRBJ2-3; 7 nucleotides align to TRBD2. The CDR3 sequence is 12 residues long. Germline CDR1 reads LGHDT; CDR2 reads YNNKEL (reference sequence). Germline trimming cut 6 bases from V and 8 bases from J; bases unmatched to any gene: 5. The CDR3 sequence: CASSPGGGTQYF. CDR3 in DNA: TGTGCCAGCAGTCCTGGGGGGGGTACGCAGTATTTT.

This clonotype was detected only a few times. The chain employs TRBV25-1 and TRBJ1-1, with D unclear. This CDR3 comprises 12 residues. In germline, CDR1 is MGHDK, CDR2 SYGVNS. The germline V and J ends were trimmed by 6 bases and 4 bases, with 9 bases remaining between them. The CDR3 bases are TGTGCCAGCAGCCTGGGGAGCACTGAAGCTTTCTTT. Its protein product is CASSLGSTEAFF.

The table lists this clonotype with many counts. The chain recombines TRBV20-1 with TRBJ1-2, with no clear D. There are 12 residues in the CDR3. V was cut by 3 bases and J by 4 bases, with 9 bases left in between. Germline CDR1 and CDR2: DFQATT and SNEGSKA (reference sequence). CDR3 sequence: CSARDPLYGYTF. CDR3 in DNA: TGCAGTGCTAGGGACCCACTCTATGGCTACACCTTC.

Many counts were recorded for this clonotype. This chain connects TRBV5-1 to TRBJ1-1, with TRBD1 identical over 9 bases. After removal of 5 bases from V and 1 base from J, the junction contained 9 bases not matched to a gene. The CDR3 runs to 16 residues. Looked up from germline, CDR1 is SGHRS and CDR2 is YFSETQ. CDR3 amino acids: CASRIAGTGSNTEAFF. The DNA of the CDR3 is TGCGCCAGCAGGATCGCCGGGACAGGGTCGAACACTGAAGCTTTCTTT.

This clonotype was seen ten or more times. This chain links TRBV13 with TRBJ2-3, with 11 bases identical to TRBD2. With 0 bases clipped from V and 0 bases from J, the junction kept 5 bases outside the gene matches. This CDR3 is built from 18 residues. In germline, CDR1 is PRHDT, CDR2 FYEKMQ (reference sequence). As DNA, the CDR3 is TGTGCCAGCAGCTTAGGCTCCTTAGCGGGAGGGAGCACAGATACGCAGTATTTT. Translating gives CASSLGSLAGGSTDTQYF.

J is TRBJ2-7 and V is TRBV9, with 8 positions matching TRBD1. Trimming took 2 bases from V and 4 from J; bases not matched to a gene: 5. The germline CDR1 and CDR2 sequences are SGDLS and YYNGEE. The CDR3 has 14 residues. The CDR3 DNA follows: TGTGCCAGCAGCGTGGCAGGGGGCAGGTACGAGCAGTACTTC. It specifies CASSVAGGRYEQYF.

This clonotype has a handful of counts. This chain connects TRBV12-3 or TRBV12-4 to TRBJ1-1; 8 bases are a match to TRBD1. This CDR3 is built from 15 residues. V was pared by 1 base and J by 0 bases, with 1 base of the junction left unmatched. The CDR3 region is CASSLGTGMNTEAFF. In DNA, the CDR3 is TGTGCCAGCAGTTTAGGGACAGGGATGAACACTGAAGCTTTCTTT.

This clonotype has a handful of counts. The CDR3 spells CASTPGGTRETQYF. For the CDR3, the DNA is TGTGCCAGCACCCCGGGAGGCACCAGGGAGACCCAGTACTTC. The chain carries TRBV28 and TRBJ2-5; 7 positions agree with TRBD2. Trimming took 7 bases from V and 5 from J; bases not matched to a gene: 10. Germline V gene data show CDR1 as MDHEN and CDR2 as SYDVKM. This CDR3 comprises 14 residues.

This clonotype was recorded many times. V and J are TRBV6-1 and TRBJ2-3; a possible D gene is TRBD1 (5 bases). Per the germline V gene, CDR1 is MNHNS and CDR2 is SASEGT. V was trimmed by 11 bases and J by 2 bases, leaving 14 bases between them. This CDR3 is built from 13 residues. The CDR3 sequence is CASWGRATDTQYF. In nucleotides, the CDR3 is TGTGCCTCTTGGGGCAGGGCCACAGATACGCAGTATTTT.

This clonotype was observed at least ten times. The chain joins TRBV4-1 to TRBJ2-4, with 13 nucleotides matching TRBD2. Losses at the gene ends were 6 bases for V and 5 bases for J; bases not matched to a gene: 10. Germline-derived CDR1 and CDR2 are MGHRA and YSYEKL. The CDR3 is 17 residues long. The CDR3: CASSTSGRADFENIQYF. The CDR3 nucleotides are TGCGCCAGCAGTACTAGCGGGAGGGCCGATTTTGAAAACATTCAGTACTTC.

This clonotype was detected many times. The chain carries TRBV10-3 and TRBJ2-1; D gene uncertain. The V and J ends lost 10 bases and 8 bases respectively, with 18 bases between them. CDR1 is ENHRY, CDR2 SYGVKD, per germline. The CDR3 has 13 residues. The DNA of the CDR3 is TGTGCCACCGAGAATGTGGGCGGCGATGAGCAGTTCTTC. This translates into CATENVGGDEQFF.

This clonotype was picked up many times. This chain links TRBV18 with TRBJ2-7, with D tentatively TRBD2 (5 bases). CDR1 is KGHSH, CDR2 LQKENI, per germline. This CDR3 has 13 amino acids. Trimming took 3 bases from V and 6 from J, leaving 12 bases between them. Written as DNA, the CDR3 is TGTGCCAGCTCACCGATAAGCGGTGGCGAGCAGTACTTC. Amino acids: CASSPISGGEQYF.

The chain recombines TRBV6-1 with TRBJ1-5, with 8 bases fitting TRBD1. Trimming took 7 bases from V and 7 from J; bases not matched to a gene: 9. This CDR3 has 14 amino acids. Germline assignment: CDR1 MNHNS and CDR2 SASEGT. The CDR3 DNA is TGTGCCAGCATTAGGACAGGGTTTCAGCAGCCCCAGCATTTT. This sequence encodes CASIRTGFQQPQHF.

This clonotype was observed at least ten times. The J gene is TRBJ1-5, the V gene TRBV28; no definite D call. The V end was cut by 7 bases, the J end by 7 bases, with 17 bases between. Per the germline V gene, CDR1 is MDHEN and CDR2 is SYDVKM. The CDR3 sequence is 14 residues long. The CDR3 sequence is CASTPGMGRQPQHF. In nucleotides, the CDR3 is TGTGCCAGCACCCCGGGAATGGGGAGGCAGCCCCAGCATTTT.

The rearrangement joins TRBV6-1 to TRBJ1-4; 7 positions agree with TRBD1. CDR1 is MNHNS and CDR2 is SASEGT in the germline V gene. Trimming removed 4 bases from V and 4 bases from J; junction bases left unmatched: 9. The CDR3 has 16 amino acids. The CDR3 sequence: CASSAVDRPGNEKLFF. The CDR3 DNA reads TGTGCCAGCAGTGCTGTGGACAGGCCGGGTAATGAAAAACTGTTTTTT.

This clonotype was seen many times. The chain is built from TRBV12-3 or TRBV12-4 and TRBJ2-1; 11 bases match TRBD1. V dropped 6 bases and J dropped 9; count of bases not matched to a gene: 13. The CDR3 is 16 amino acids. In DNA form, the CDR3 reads TGTGCCAGCAGCCTAGGACAGGGGGCGAACTCGGTTGAGCAGTTCTTC. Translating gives CASSLGQGANSVEQFF.

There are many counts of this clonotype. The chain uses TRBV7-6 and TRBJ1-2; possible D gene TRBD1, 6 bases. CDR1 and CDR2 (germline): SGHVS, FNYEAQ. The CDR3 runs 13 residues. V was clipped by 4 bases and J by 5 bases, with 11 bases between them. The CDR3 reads CASSSTGGYGYTF. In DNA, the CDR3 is TGTGCCAGCAGCTCGACAGGAGGATATGGCTACACCTTC.

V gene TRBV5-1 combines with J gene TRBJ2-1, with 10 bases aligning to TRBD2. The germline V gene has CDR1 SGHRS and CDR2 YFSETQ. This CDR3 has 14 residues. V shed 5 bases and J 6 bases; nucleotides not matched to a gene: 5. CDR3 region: CASSGAGGFNEQFF. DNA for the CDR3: TGCGCCAGCAGTGGAGCGGGAGGGTTCAATGAGCAGTTCTTC.

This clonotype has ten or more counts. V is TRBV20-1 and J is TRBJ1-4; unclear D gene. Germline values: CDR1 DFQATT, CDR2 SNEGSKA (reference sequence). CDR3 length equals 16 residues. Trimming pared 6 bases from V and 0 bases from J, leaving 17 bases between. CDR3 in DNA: TGCAGTGCCCACCTAACCCGAGATGCAACTAATGAAAAACTGTTTTTT. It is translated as CSAHLTRDATNEKLFF.

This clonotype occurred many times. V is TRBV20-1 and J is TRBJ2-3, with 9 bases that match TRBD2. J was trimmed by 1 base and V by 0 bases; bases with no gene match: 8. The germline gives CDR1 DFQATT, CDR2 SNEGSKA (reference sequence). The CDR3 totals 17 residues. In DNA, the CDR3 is TGCAGTGCTAGAGATAGGAGTAGCGGGAGTCGCACAGATACGCAGTATTTT. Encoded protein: CSARDRSSGSRTDTQYF.

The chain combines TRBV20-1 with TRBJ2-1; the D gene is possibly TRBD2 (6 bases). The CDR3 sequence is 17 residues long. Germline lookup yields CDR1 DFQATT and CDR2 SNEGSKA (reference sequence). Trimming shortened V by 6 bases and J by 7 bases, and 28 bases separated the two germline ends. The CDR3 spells CSAWTFAGRSYNNEQFF. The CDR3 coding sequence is TGCAGTGCCTGGACTTTTGCGGGGCGCTCCTACAATAATGAGCAGTTCTTC.

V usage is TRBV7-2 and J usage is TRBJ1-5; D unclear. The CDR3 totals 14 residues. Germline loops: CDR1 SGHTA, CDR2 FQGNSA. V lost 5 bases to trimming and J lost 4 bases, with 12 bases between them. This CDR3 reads CASSPWTENQPQHF. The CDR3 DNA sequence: TGTGCCAGCAGCCCGTGGACGGAAAATCAGCCCCAGCATTTT.

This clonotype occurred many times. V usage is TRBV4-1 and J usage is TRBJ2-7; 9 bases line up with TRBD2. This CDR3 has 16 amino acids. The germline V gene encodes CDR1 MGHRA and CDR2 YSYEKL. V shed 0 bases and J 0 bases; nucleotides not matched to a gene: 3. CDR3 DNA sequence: TGCGCCAGCAGCCAAGAAGCGGGAGGATACTCCTACGAGCAGTACTTC. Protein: CASSQEAGGYSYEQYF.

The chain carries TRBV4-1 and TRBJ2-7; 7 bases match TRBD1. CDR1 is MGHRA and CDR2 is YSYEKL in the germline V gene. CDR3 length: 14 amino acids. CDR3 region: CASGQDPRQGEQYV. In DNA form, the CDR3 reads TGCGCCAGCGGCCAAGATCCCCGACAGGGAGAGCAGTACGTC.

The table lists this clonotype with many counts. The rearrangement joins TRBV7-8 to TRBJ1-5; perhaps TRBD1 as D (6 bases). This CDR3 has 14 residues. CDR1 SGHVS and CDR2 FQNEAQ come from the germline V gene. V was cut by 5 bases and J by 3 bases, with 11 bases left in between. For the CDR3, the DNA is TGTGCCAGCAGCCTGCACAGGGTCAATCAGCCCCAGCATTTT. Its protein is CASSLHRVNQPQHF.

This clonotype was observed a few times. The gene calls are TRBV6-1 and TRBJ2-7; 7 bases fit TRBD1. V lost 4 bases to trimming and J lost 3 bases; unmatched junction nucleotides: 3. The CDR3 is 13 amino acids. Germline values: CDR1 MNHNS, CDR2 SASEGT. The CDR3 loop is CASSGRQGYEQYV. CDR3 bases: TGTGCCAGCAGTGGACGACAGGGCTACGAGCAGTACGTC.